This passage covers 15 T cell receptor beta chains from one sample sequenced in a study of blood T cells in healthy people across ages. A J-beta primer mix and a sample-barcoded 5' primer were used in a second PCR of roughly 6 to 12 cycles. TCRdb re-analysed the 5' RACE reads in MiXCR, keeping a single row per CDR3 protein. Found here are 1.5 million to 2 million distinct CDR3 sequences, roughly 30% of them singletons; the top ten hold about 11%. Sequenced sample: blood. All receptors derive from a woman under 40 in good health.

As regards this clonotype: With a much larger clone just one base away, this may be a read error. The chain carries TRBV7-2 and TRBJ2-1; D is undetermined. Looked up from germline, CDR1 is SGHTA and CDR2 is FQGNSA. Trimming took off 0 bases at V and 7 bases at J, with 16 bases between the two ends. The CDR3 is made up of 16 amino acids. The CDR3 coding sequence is TGTGCCAGCAGCTTAGCGAGCACTGGAGACCGTAATGAGCAGTTCTTC. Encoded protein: CASSLASTGDRNEQFF.

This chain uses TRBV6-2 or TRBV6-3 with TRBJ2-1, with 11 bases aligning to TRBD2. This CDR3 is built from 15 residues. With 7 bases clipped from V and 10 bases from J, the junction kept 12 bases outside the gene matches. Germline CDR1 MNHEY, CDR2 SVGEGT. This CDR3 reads CASTSGLAARREQFF. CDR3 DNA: TGTGCCAGCACCTCGGGACTAGCGGCGCGAAGGGAGCAGTTCTTC.

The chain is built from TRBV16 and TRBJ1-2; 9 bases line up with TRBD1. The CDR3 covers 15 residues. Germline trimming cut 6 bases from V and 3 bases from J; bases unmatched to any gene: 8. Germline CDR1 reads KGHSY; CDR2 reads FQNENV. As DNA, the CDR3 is TGTGCCAGCAGTCCTCTTACAGGGGGCGACTATGGCTACACCTTC. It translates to CASSPLTGGDYGYTF.

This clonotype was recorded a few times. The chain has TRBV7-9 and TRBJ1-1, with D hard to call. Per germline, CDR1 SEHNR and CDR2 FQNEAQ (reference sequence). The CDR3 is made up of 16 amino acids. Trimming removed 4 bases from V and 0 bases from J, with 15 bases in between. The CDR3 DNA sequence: TGTGCCAGCAGCTCCCGGGCCGGCAGCCTGAACACTGAAGCTTTCTTT. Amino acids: CASSSRAGSLNTEAFF.

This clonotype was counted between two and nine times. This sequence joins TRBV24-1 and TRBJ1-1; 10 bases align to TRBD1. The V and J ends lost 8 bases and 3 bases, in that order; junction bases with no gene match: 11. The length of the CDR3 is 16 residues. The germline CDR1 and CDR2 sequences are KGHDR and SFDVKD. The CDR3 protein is CATTGTGDGWDTEAFF. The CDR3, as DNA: TGTGCCACCACCGGGACAGGGGACGGTTGGGACACTGAAGCTTTCTTT.

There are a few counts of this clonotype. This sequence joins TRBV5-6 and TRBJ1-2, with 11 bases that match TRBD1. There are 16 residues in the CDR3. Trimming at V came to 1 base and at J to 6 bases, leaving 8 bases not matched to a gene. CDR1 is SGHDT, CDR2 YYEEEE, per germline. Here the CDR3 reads CASSLSGDRGSDGYTF. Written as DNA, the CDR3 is TGTGCCAGCAGCTTGTCTGGGGACAGGGGGTCTGATGGCTACACCTTC.

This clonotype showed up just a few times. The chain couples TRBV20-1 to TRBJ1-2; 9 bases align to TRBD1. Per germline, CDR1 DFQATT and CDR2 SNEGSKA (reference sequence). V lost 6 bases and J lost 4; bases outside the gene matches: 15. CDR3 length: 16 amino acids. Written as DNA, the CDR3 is TGCAGTGCCCACCGAGACAGGGGGACCGAAATCTATGGCTACACCTTC. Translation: CSAHRDRGTEIYGYTF.

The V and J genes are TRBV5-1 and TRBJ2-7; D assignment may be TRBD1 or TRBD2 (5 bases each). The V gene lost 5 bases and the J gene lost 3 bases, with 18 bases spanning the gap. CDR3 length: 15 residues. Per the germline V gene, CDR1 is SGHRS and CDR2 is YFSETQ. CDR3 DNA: TGCGCCAGCAGGTTGTCTCGGGACCCATACTACGAGCAGTACTTC. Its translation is CASRLSRDPYYEQYF.

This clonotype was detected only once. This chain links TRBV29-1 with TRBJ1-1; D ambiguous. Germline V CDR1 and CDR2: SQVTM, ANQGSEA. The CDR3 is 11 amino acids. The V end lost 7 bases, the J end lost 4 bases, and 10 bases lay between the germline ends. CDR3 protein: CSADGRTEAFF. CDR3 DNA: TGCAGCGCCGACGGACGCACTGAAGCTTTCTTT.

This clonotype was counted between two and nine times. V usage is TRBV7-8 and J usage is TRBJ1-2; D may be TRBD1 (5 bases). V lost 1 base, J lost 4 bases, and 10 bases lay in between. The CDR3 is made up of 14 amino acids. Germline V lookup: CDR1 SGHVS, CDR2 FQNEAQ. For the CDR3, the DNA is TGTGCCAGCAGCTTAGGGGGGGACTTCTATGGCTACACCTTC. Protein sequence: CASSLGGDFYGYTF. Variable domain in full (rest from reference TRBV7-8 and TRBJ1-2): GAGVSQSPRYKVAKRGQDVALRCDPISGHVSLFWYQQALGQGPEFLTYFQNEAQLDKSGLPSDRFFAERPEGSVSTLKIQRTQQEDSAVYLCASSLGGDFYGYTFGSGTRLTVV.

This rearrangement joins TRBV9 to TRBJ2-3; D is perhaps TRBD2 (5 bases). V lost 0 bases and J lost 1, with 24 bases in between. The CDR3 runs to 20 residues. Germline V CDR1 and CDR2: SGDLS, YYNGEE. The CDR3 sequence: CASSVGSRAGQSRRTDTQYF. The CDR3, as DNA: TGTGCCAGCAGCGTAGGAAGTAGGGCGGGCCAATCGAGACGCACAGATACGCAGTATTTT.

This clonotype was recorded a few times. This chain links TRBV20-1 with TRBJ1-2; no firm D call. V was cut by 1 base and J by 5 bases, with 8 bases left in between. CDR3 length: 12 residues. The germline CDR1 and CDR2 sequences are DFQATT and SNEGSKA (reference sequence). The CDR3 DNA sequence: TGCAGTGCTAGAGGGACCGAGTATGGCTACACCTTC. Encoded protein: CSARGTEYGYTF.

The CDR3 nucleotides are TGTGCCAGCAGTGAAGCGCATTCCGGGAACAAGCACGGCTACACCTTC. Residues: CASSEAHSGNKHGYTF. This chain joins TRBV2 and TRBJ1-2; D not resolved. CDR3 length: 16 residues. CDR1 and CDR2 from the germline V gene are SNHLY and FYNNEI. V was trimmed by 0 bases and J by 8 bases, leaving 19 bases between them.

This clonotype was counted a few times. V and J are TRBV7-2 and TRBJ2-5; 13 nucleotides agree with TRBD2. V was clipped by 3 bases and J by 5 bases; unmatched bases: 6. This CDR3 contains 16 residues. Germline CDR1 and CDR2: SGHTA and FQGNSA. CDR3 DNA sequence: TGTGCCAGCAGCTTGTGGACTAGCGGGGGTGATGAGACCCAGTACTTC. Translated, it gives CASSLWTSGGDETQYF.

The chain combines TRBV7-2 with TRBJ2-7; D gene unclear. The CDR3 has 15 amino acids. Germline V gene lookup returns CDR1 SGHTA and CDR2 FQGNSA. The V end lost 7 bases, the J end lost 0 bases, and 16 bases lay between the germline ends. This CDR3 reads CASKSRRESSYEQYF. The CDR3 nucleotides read TGTGCCAGCAAGAGCCGCCGCGAGAGCTCCTACGAGCAGTACTTC.